These T cell receptor beta chains were read from a single sample in a study of shared clonotypes between healthy human individuals. The repertoire was sequenced with immunoSEQ multiplex PCR; TCRdb's copy has only in-frame clones and lacks some. The table lists about 110,000 clones, about 66% of them singletons. Sequencing used memory CD8+ T cells sorted from blood. Source of these receptors: a woman in her 30s in good health. The CDR3 runs from the conserved cysteine through the conserved F or W. The D gene is left open where the match is weak. Only part of the rows carry a size: once, few, many, or a class if the clone is expanded.

>-|TRBV25-1|few|TRBJ2-1
CASSGNQGGPYNEQFF
TGTGCCAGCAGTGGAAACCAGGGGGGGCCCTACAATGAGCAGTTCTTC
>-|TRBV6-6|-|TRBJ1-1
CASSYSVGETEAFF
TGTGCCAGCAGTTACTCGGTCGGCGAGACTGAAGCTTTCTTT
>-|TRBV7-7|-|TRBJ1-3
CASSSTDRGRAISGNTIYF
TGTGCCAGCAGCTCCACCGACCGCGGGAGGGCAATCTCTGGAAACACCATATATTTT
>-|TRBV20-1|-|TRBJ2-2
CSAPWGGELFF
TGCAGTGCTCCCTGGGGCGGGGAGCTGTTTTTT
>-|TRBV14|-|TRBJ1-1
CASSQQGDTEAFF
TGTGCCAGCAGCCAACAGGGTGACACTGAAGCTTTCTTT
>TRBD1|TRBV18|-|TRBJ1-2
CASSQTGDRGRYTF
TGTGCCAGCTCACAAACCGGTGACAGGGGTCGCTACACCTTC
>-|TRBV6-5|-|TRBJ1-2
CASSGMYGYTF
TGTGCCAGTTCAGGAATGTATGGCTACACCTTC
>-|TRBV27|-|TRBJ2-5
CASSLKYYPPGETQYF
TGTGCCAGCAGTTTAAAGTACTACCCCCCCGGAGAGACCCAGTACTTC
>-|TRBV4-1|-|TRBJ1-3
CASSQIQTRLEPRNTIYF
TGCGCCAGCAGCCAGATCCAAACGCGCCTGGAACCCCGAAACACCATATATTTT
>-|TRBV14|-|TRBJ2-7
CASSQGPKGLPSYEQYF
TGTGCCAGCAGCCAAGGACCAAAGGGACTCCCGTCCTACGAGCAGTACTTC
>TRBD2|TRBV4-1|-|TRBJ2-5
CASSHPGLAETQYF
TGCGCCAGCAGTCACCCGGGACTAGCAGAGACCCAGTACTTC
>-|TRBV19|-|TRBJ2-5
CASSLWGVERETQYF
TGTGCCAGTAGTCTCTGGGGAGTGGAACGAGAGACCCAGTACTTC
>-|TRBV2|few|TRBJ1-1
CAGSGPFTEAFF
TGTGCCGGATCAGGACCGTTCACTGAAGCTTTCTTT
>-|TRBV4-1|few|TRBJ2-1
CASSQDRLEQFF
TGCGCCAGCAGCCAAGATCGACTAGAGCAGTTCTTC
>-|TRBV5-6|few|TRBJ1-2
CASSLGRNYGYTF
TGTGCCAGCAGCTTGGGTCGGAACTATGGCTACACCTTC
>-|TRBV4-1|-|TRBJ2-7
CASSQGARYEQYF
TGCGCCAGCAGCCAGGGGGCGAGATACGAGCAGTACTTC
>-|TRBV9|-|TRBJ2-5
CASSVDGSVETQYF
TGTGCCAGCAGCGTAGACGGGAGTGTCGAGACCCAGTACTTC
>TRBD1|TRBV10-3|few|TRBJ2-1
CAIRGTGGNEQFF
TGTGCCATCAGGGGGACAGGGGGCAATGAGCAGTTCTTC
>-|TRBV5-4|-|TRBJ2-7
CASSLGGRYEQYF
TGTGCCAGCAGCTTGGGGGGGCGATACGAGCAGTACTTC
>-|TRBV7-9|-|TRBJ1-1
CASSPSLSEAFF
TGTGCCAGCAGCCCAAGCCTCTCTGAAGCTTTCTTT
>-|TRBV7-9|-|TRBJ1-2
CASSNPSGGEPNYGYTF
TGTGCCAGCAGCAACCCCTCGGGGGGGGAACCTAACTATGGCTACACCTTC
>TRBD2|TRBV5-6|-|TRBJ2-7
CASSPGTSGFQSSYEQYF
TGTGCCAGCAGCCCAGGGACTAGCGGATTCCAGAGCTCTTACGAGCAGTACTTC
>-|TRBV28|-|TRBJ2-5
CASSLRLAENQETQYF
TGTGCCAGCAGTTTACGGTTAGCGGAAAACCAAGAGACCCAGTACTTC
>TRBD1|TRBV25-1|-|TRBJ1-1
CASSDLDRVGTEAFF
TGTGCCAGCAGTGATCTGGACAGGGTTGGCACTGAAGCTTTCTTT
>TRBD2|TRBV7-6|-|TRBJ2-7
CASSLAALAGREQYF
TGTGCCAGCAGCTTGGCCGCACTAGCGGGACGCGAGCAGTACTTC
>-|TRBV7-8|few|TRBJ2-7
CASSSGRGSYEQYF
TGTGCCAGCAGCTCGGGGCGGGGCTCCTACGAGCAGTACTTC
>-|TRBV29-1|-|TRBJ1-2
CSVVAQGLGYGYTF
TGCAGCGTGGTTGCTCAGGGTTTGGGCTATGGCTACACCTTC
>-|TRBV5-5|many|TRBJ1-3
CASKNEGILRNTIYF
TGTGCCAGCAAGAACGAGGGCATACTAAGAAACACCATATATTTT
>-|TRBV27|few|TRBJ1-2
CASSIHGPRNYGYTF
TGTGCCAGCAGCATACACGGGCCAAGGAACTATGGCTACACCTTC
>TRBD2|TRBV18|-|TRBJ2-3
CASSPLGTSGETDTQYF
TGTGCCAGCTCACCCCTTGGGACTAGCGGGGAGACAGATACGCAGTATTTT
>-|TRBV14|-|TRBJ1-2
CASSQQYYGYTF
TGTGCCAGCAGCCAACAGTACTATGGCTACACCTTC
>TRBD1|TRBV6-6|few|TRBJ2-7
CASSYRIETGGYEQYF
TGTGCCAGCAGTTACCGCATCGAGACAGGGGGATACGAGCAGTACTTC